This T cell receptor beta chain was identified in a study of cytomegalovirus exposure and HLA in healthy donors. Study outcomes and limitations: Researchers reportedly found TCR beta sequences accurately predicted most subjects' HLA-A and HLA-B alleles.

PCR was performed using 60 Vbeta and 13 Jbeta primers. The method was immunoSEQ multiplex PCR; TCRdb's version includes in-frame clones alone and lacks a portion of them. The data contain 150,000 to 200,000 clones, about three quarters of them singletons. To note about this clone: Its specificity is not known.

Trimming took 8 bases from V and 4 from J, leaving 14 bases between them. This CDR3 has 13 residues. Germline values: CDR1 SGHTA, CDR2 FQGTGA. This clonotype was sampled from a woman between 40 and 55 years old in good health and CMV-seronegative. The chain joins TRBV7-3 to TRBJ2-5, with D perhaps TRBD1 (7 bases). The specimen was PBMCs. The CDR3 bases are TGTGCCAGCGGCAGGGGGGCGGGAGAGACCCAGTACTTC. As protein: CASGRGAGETQYF.